One sample yielded the 4 T cell receptor beta chains listed below, sequenced in a study of shared clonotypes between healthy human individuals (dated by TCRdb to about 2020). CD8 naive samples consisted of CD45RO-negative cells that were positively selected for CCR7, yielding a CD45RA+CCR7+ population without TemRA cells. The library was produced with the immunoSEQ multiplex PCR assay. TCRdb mirrors the immuneACCESS table, restricted to in-frame sequences. Some clones are absent from its copies; in checked studies, under half trace to an unresolved V gene, and the reason for the others is unknown. The sample profile shows about 2.1 million clones; approximately 92% of them were found once. Roughly 1.7% of the sample comes from the top ten. The specimen was naive CD8+ T cells from PBMCs. Interpreted using the paper, the cell subset or site label stands for: CD45RA+CCR7+. All receptors come from a young man in good health. Some clones in this sample may be carry-over from other donors' samples.

The V gene is TRBV27, the J gene TRBJ2-7, with D tentatively TRBD1 or TRBD2 (5 bases each). Germline V CDR1 and CDR2: MNHEY, SMNVEV (reference sequence). The V end lost 5 bases, the J end lost 7 bases, and 15 bases lay between the germline ends. This CDR3 contains 13 residues. CDR3 in DNA: TGTGCCAGCAGTCGGAGTGGGGGAGCGGAGCAGTACTTC. Its protein is CASSRSGGAEQYF.

This clone appeared a single time. This chain connects TRBV27 to TRBJ2-7; 12 nucleotides agree with TRBD1. Germline V gene sequence: CDR1 MNHEY, CDR2 SMNVEV (reference sequence). V dropped 5 bases and J dropped 7; count of bases not matched to a gene: 9. The CDR3 runs 15 residues. The CDR3 loop reads CASSHPGTGGREQYF. In nucleotides, the CDR3 is TGTGCCAGCAGTCATCCCGGGACAGGGGGCCGGGAGCAGTACTTC.

The chain combines TRBV7-9 with TRBJ1-1; 9 nucleotides agree with TRBD1. The CDR3 sequence is 13 residues long. Trimming at V came to 8 bases and at J to 1 base, leaving 2 bases not matched to a gene. CDR1 is SEHNR, CDR2 FQNEAQ, per germline (reference sequence). The CDR3 bases are TGTGCCAGCGGGACAGGGCCGAACACTGAAGCTTTCTTT. This translates into CASGTGPNTEAFF.

This sequence joins TRBV27 and TRBJ2-1; D not certain. Trimming pared 6 bases from V and 9 bases from J, leaving 12 bases between. Germline CDR1 is MNHEY and CDR2 is SMNVEV (reference sequence). The length of the CDR3 is 12 residues. Here the CDR3 reads CASSFGRSEQFF. As DNA, the CDR3 is TGTGCCAGCAGCTTTGGCCGGAGTGAGCAGTTCTTC.